The 10 T cell receptor beta chains presented below share a single source sample, sequenced in a study of tumor and adjacent non-tumor tissue in lung cancer. TCRbeta libraries were built with three rounds of nested PCR, modified from ARM-PCR. From the multiplex PCR reads, TCRdb called clonotypes with MiXCR, one entry per CDR3 protein. The sample lists under 150,000 distinct CDR3 sequences, approximately 72% occurring once. The template was RNA from unsorted bulk tissue. Sequences were obtained from lung tumor tissue. All receptors come from a man in his sixties with small cell lung cancer.

This clonotype turned up a few times. The chain has TRBV12-3 or TRBV12-4 and TRBJ2-2; no reliable D call. Trimming shortened V by 3 bases and J by 4 bases, and 15 bases separated the two germline ends. There are 16 residues in the CDR3. The CDR3 DNA reads as TGTGCCAGCAGTTTTCTAGTGGGTATTTCCACCGGGGAGCTGTTTTTT. Translating gives CASSFLVGISTGELFF.

About this clonotype itself: This may arise from a read error, as a much more abundant clone is one base away. The chain links TRBV12-3 or TRBV12-4 to TRBJ2-7; D remains unclear. This CDR3 is 11 amino acids long. The DNA of the CDR3 is TGTGCCATCAGTTTCGAGCACGAGCAGTACTTC. This encodes CAISFEHEQYF.

As concerns this clonotype: This sequence may be a read error, since a much larger clone differs from it by one base. This chain uses TRBV6-5 with TRBJ2-3; 9 nucleotides agree with TRBD2. The CDR3 runs 16 residues. The V gene's germline CDR1 is MNHEY and CDR2 SVGAGI. CDR3 region: CASTNRLAVGGDTHYF. CDR3 bases: TGTGCCAGCACCAACAGACTAGCGGTGGGAGGGGATACGCATTATTTT.

In this sample, this clonotype turned up many times. This chain connects TRBV12-3 or TRBV12-4 to TRBJ2-3, with D possibly being TRBD1 or TRBD2 (5 bases each). The ends were cut back, 4 bases at V and 5 bases at J, with 13 bases in the middle. The CDR3 covers 14 residues. For the CDR3, the DNA is TGTGCCAGCAGTTCGGGACCCGAGGGAGATACGCAGTATTTT. Residues: CASSSGPEGDTQYF.

With regard to this clonotype: An end of the junction differs from the germline gene, which may be a read error. This chain joins TRBV20-1 and TRBJ2-5; D ambiguous. Per the germline V gene, CDR1 is DFQATT and CDR2 is SNEGSKA (reference sequence). This CDR3 has 12 residues. The CDR3 sequence: CSARDVEETQYF. As DNA, the CDR3 is TGCAGTGCCAGAGATGTGGAAGAGACCCAGTACTTC.

This clonotype was observed a single time. Compared with germline, one end of the junction differs, possibly owing to a read error. The genes are TRBV12-3 or TRBV12-4 and TRBJ1-3; 7 positions agree with TRBD1. This CDR3 spans 16 amino acids. CDR3: CASSPQGRFSGDTIYF. In DNA, the CDR3 is TGTGCCAGCAGCCCACAGGGGAGGTTTTCTGGAGACACCATATATTTT.

For this clonotype: Here the CDR3 omits its conserved ending phenylalanine or tryptophan, so a read error is the likely source. Because the CDR3's place on the DNA is in doubt, the DNA is left out and the CDR3 is given as listed by TCRdb. CDR3: CVSSGQAHEHYI. This chain links TRBV11-1 with TRBJ2-7; the table names TRBD1, a call not compared with the DNA. The length of the CDR3 is 12 amino acids, counting both ends. Germline loops: CDR1 SGHAT, CDR2 FQDESV (reference sequence).

Worth noting for this clonotype: A read error may produce the germline difference seen at one junction end. The chain joins TRBV11-1 to TRBJ2-7; 9 bases map to TRBD1. Germline CDR1 reads SGHAT; CDR2 reads FQDESV (reference sequence). The CDR3 sequence is 12 residues long. As DNA, the CDR3 is TGTGCCAGTAACGGACAGGGGCGCGAGCACTACTTC. Translation: CASNGQGREHYF.

A word on this clonotype: One base away lies a much larger clone, so this may be a sequencing read error. This CDR3 fails to terminate in the conserved phenylalanine or tryptophan, so it likely reflects a read error. This chain joins TRBV6-6 and TRBJ2-2, with 10 bases fitting TRBD2. The CDR3 is 14 residues long. The trim removed 8 bases at V and 1 base at J, leaving 1 base unmatched. The germline V gene has CDR1 MNHNY and CDR2 SVGAGI (reference sequence). CDR3 protein: CASRTSGNTGELFL. CDR3 in DNA: TGTGCCAGCCGGACTAGCGGGAACACCGGGGAGCTGTTTCTT.

Ten or more counts support this clonotype. The rearrangement joins TRBV20-1 to TRBJ1-4; TRBD1 might be the D (6 bases). Germline CDR1 reads DFQATT; CDR2 reads SNEGSKA (reference sequence). Trimming stripped 6 bases from V and 0 bases from J, with 11 bases between. This CDR3 is 14 amino acids long. The CDR3: CSARWTATNEKLFF. Here the CDR3 DNA reads TGCAGTGCCCGCTGGACAGCAACTAATGAAAAACTGTTTTTT.